The 27 T cell receptor beta chains in this list originate from one sample, sequenced in a study of blood T cells in healthy people across ages. A second PCR, run for about 7 to 11 cycles, used a sample-barcoded 5' primer plus a J-beta primer mix. TCRdb reanalysed the 5' RACE reads using MiXCR and keeps one entry per CDR3 protein. This sample yields 700,000 to 1,000,000 distinct CDR3 sequences, of which roughly 44% are seen a single time; about a fifth belongs to the top ten. The specimen sequenced was blood. The receptors here all came from a man aged 60 to 75 in good health.

V is TRBV20-1 and J is TRBJ2-1; 14 bases line up with TRBD2. There are 14 residues in the CDR3. Germline CDR1 and CDR2: DFQATT and SNEGSKA (reference sequence). V was clipped by 6 bases and J by 9 bases; unmatched bases: 7. The CDR3 nucleotides are TGCAGTGCGAGAAGGACTAGCGGGGGGTTTGAGCAGTTCTTC. This translates into CSARRTSGGFEQFF.

V usage is TRBV6-1 and J usage is TRBJ2-3; D uncertain. There are 12 residues in the CDR3. V was shortened by 6 bases and J by 6 bases, with 10 bases between the two germline ends. From germline, CDR1 is MNHNS and CDR2 SASEGT. The CDR3 DNA reads TGTGCCAGCAGACCCCCCGGGGATACGCAGTATTTT. Protein product: CASRPPGDTQYF.

The chain is built from TRBV7-9 and TRBJ2-5; 7 bases fit TRBD1. This CDR3 is 15 amino acids long. V lost 5 bases to trimming and J lost 11 bases; unmatched junction nucleotides: 17. Germline-derived CDR1 and CDR2 are SEHNR and FQNEAQ (reference sequence). DNA for the CDR3: TGTGCCAGCAGCCTCTATAGGACAGGTGAAAGGGAGCAGTACTTC. As protein: CASSLYRTGEREQYF.

The chain links TRBV3-1 to TRBJ2-1, with unresolved D. The germline V gene has CDR1 LGHDT and CDR2 YNNKEL (reference sequence). CDR3 length: 12 residues. V lost 1 base and J 7 bases, leaving 5 bases between the germline ends. The CDR3 DNA reads as TGTGCCAGCAGCCAAGTGGCAAATGAGCAGTTCTTC. Its translation: CASSQVANEQFF.

A note on this clonotype: One end of the junction is discordant with germline, which a read error may explain. This chain links TRBV5-1 with TRBJ1-1; TRBD1 agrees at 8 bases. CDR3 length: 15 amino acids. Germline V gives CDR1 SGHRS, CDR2 YFSETQ. The CDR3 loop reads CTSSLEGTGGTEAFF. The CDR3 bases are TGCACCAGCAGCTTGGAGGGGACAGGAGGGACTGAAGCTTTCTTT.

This chain uses TRBV20-1 with TRBJ2-1, with D tentatively TRBD2 (7 bases). V was shortened by 5 bases and J by 8 bases, with 22 bases between the two germline ends. CDR1 is DFQATT and CDR2 is SNEGSKA in the germline V gene (reference sequence). This CDR3 comprises 15 residues. This CDR3 reads CSADSGAGTTDEQFF. CDR3 coding DNA: TGCAGTGCTGATTCGGGGGCCGGGACTACCGATGAGCAGTTCTTC.

J is TRBJ2-5 and V is TRBV5-5; 8 bases map to TRBD1. Trimming took 3 bases from V and 4 from J; bases not matched to a gene: 11. Germline CDR1 and CDR2: SGHKS and YYEKEE (reference sequence). The CDR3 length is 16 residues. The CDR3, as DNA: TGTGCCAGCAGCTCCCTGACACAGGGGACAGGAGAGACCCAGTACTTC. Translation gives CASSSLTQGTGETQYF.

The V gene is TRBV27, the J gene TRBJ1-6; 8 bases are shared with TRBD1. The ends lost 4 bases at V and 7 bases at J; junction bases unmatched: 6. Germline CDR1 and CDR2: MNHEY and SMNVEV (reference sequence). The CDR3 length is 15 residues. The CDR3 DNA reads TGTGCCAGCAGTTCACACAGGGGGACCAATTCACCCCTCCACTTT. Its protein product is CASSSHRGTNSPLHF.

Regarding this clonotype: The missing conserved phenylalanine or tryptophan at the end of this CDR3 makes a read error likely. This chain links TRBV6-5 with TRBJ2-1; 9 nucleotides match TRBD1. The J call may be faulty, since TRBJ2-7 better matches the DNA end. Germline lookup yields CDR1 MNHEY and CDR2 SVGAGI. The CDR3 is 13 residues long. Here the CDR3 reads CASSRGTGSEQYL. Written as DNA, the CDR3 is TGTGCCAGCAGTAGAGGGACAGGGAGCGAGCAGTACCTC.

There are a few counts of this clonotype. The chain carries TRBV6-1 and TRBJ1-2; tentatively, D is TRBD1 (5 bases). This CDR3 comprises 13 residues. V was cut by 2 bases and J by 5 bases, with 9 bases left in between. CDR1 is MNHNS and CDR2 is SASEGT in the germline V gene. The CDR3 region has the DNA TGTGCCAGCAGTGAACGGCCAGGGTATGGCTACACCTTC. This codes for CASSERPGYGYTF.

The chain recombines TRBV15 with TRBJ1-2; tentatively, D is TRBD1 (5 bases). The V gene lost 5 bases and the J gene lost 7 bases, with 20 bases spanning the gap. From germline, CDR1 is LNHNV and CDR2 YYDKDF (reference sequence). The CDR3 spans 15 residues. DNA for the CDR3: TGTGCCACCAGCCGGGGACTTGGACAATTCGCTGGCTACACCTTC. It translates to CATSRGLGQFAGYTF.

This chain links TRBV20-1 with TRBJ2-5; D call uncertain. The CDR3 extends over 13 amino acids. Trimming removed 0 bases from V and 4 bases from J, with 9 bases in between. Germline V lookup: CDR1 DFQATT, CDR2 SNEGSKA (reference sequence). The CDR3 sequence: CSAREGPRETQYF. In nucleotides, the CDR3 is TGCAGTGCTAGAGAGGGCCCCCGAGAGACCCAGTACTTC.

A few counts support this clonotype. The chain is built from TRBV7-2 and TRBJ2-7, with TRBD1 identical over 9 bases. The CDR3 consists of 15 residues. From germline, CDR1 is SGHTA and CDR2 FQGNSA. The V segment lost 5 bases and the J segment 3 bases; nucleotides outside the gene matches: 8. The CDR3 DNA follows: TGTGCCAGCAGCACGACCGGGACAGGGATCTACGAGCAGTACTTC. Translated: CASSTTGTGIYEQYF.

This clonotype was seen only a few times. The V and J genes are TRBV6-6 and TRBJ2-1, with 11 bases aligning to TRBD1. This CDR3 region has 16 residues. Germline CDR1 is MNHNY and CDR2 is SVGAGI (reference sequence). With 7 bases clipped from V and 6 bases from J, the junction kept 11 bases outside the gene matches. CDR3 residues: CASTPWVGTGGNEQFF. The CDR3 DNA reads as TGTGCCAGCACCCCCTGGGTCGGGACAGGGGGCAATGAGCAGTTCTTC.

The J gene is TRBJ2-7, the V gene TRBV6-5, with D unresolved. The germline CDR1 and CDR2 sequences are MNHEY and SVGAGI. Deletions cut 0 bases from V and 6 bases from J, with 18 bases between. This CDR3 comprises 16 residues. As DNA, the CDR3 is TGTGCCAGCAGTTACTCTGACTCTCGGTCAGGCAGCGAGCAGTACTTC. Translation gives CASSYSDSRSGSEQYF.

This sequence joins TRBV7-9 and TRBJ2-7; D gene ambiguous. The end of the DNA aligns better with TRBJ2-4, so the J call may be wrong. Germline V CDR1 and CDR2: SEHNR, FQNEAQ (reference sequence). The CDR3 sequence is 12 residues long. This CDR3 reads CASSLATDIQYF. Written as DNA, the CDR3 is TGTGCCAGCAGCTTAGCGACTGACATTCAGTACTTC.

The chain links TRBV10-3 to TRBJ2-3; no definite D call. The CDR3 extends over 12 amino acids. The germline gives CDR1 ENHRY, CDR2 SYGVKD. The V end lost 8 bases, the J end lost 6 bases, and 12 bases lay between the germline ends. The CDR3 DNA reads TGTGCCATCTGGGCCGGAAGGGATACGCAGTATTTT. Its protein product is CAIWAGRDTQYF.

V usage is TRBV28 and J usage is TRBJ1-2, with 10 bases matching TRBD1. V lost 5 bases, J lost 4 bases, and 7 bases stayed unmatched. In germline, CDR1 is MDHEN, CDR2 SYDVKM. The CDR3 length is 15 residues. CDR3 nucleotides: TGTGCCAGCAGTCTAAGGGACAGGGGAGCCTATGGCTACACCTTC. Its translation is CASSLRDRGAYGYTF.

This clonotype was recorded only once. The chain links TRBV11-2 to TRBJ2-7, with TRBD2 identical over 9 bases. The J segment lost 2 bases and the V segment lost 5 bases, leaving 13 bases of the junction unmatched. Germline CDR1 reads SGHAT; CDR2 reads FQNNGV. This CDR3 region has 17 residues. CDR3 in DNA: TGTGCCAGCAGCCCGATGGGGGGGCTAGCGGGGACCTACGAGCAGTACTTC. It encodes CASSPMGGLAGTYEQYF.

V is TRBV10-3 and J is TRBJ2-7; TRBD2 matches 9 bases. This CDR3 has 15 residues. CDR1 ENHRY and CDR2 SYGVKD come from the germline V gene. J lost 10 bases, V lost 5 bases, and 15 bases had no gene match. The CDR3 protein is CAISLGTSSGEAQYF. The CDR3 nucleotides read TGTGCCATCAGTTTAGGGACTAGCAGCGGAGAGGCCCAGTACTTC.

The chain joins TRBV27 to TRBJ1-2, with D maybe TRBD1 (6 bases). Trimming pared 3 bases from V and 2 bases from J, leaving 13 bases between. This CDR3 has 15 amino acids. Per the germline V gene, CDR1 is MNHEY and CDR2 is SMNVEV (reference sequence). CDR3 loop: CASSFTGLMNYGYTF. The CDR3 DNA sequence: TGTGCCAGCAGTTTTACAGGGTTAATGAACTATGGCTACACCTTC.

This clonotype was detected many times. This chain joins TRBV4-1 and TRBJ2-6; TRBD1 agrees at 9 bases. The CDR3 runs to 17 residues. Looked up from germline, CDR1 is MGHRA and CDR2 is YSYEKL. V gave up 8 bases and J gave up 0 bases; unmatched junction bases: 8. CDR3 amino acids: CASRDRADFSGANVLTF. For the CDR3, the DNA is TGCGCCAGCCGGGACAGGGCTGATTTCTCTGGGGCCAACGTCCTGACTTTC.

The CDR3 spells CASRIEGHQPQHF. CDR3 bases: TGTGCCAGCAGGATCGAAGGGCATCAGCCCCAGCATTTT. The chain combines TRBV2 with TRBJ1-5; no reliable D call. CDR3 length: 13 amino acids. Per the germline V gene, CDR1 is SNHLY and CDR2 is FYNNEI. Deletions cut 6 bases from V and 5 bases from J, with 11 bases between.

The rearrangement uses TRBV18 and TRBJ1-2; D is possibly TRBD1 (6 bases). CDR3 length: 16 residues. The V gene lost 6 bases and the J gene lost 0 bases, with 17 bases spanning the gap. Germline V lookup: CDR1 KGHSH, CDR2 LQKENI. The CDR3 DNA is TGTGCCAGCTCCCCCGGACAGCTAAAAGCTAACTATGGCTACACCTTC. This codes for CASSPGQLKANYGYTF.

This clonotype was detected only a few times. This chain joins TRBV20-1 and TRBJ1-2, with D hard to call. This CDR3 comprises 12 residues. In germline, CDR1 is DFQATT, CDR2 SNEGSKA (reference sequence). V dropped 5 bases and J dropped 4 bases, with 11 bases sitting between them. DNA for the CDR3: TGCAGTGCTTCCGACAAGGGCTATGGCTACACCTTC. It translates to CSASDKGYGYTF.

This clonotype was recorded at least ten times. The V call is TRBV4-3, the J call TRBJ2-7, with D perhaps being TRBD1 or TRBD2 (5 bases each). This CDR3 contains 15 residues. CDR1 is LGHNA, CDR2 YSLEER, per germline. Trimming removed 0 bases from V and 1 base from J, with 10 bases in between. In DNA form, the CDR3 reads TGCGCCAGCAGCCAAGATGCCGGGACGTCCTACGAGCAGTACTTC. It yields the protein CASSQDAGTSYEQYF.

The chain uses TRBV20-1 and TRBJ2-3, with 12 bases aligning to TRBD2. Germline-derived CDR1 and CDR2 are DFQATT and SNEGSKA (reference sequence). This CDR3 spans 16 amino acids. Trimming removed 0 bases from V and 6 bases from J; junction bases left unmatched: 7. The CDR3 protein is CSARDWLAGGRDTQYF. The CDR3 DNA follows: TGCAGTGCTAGAGATTGGCTAGCGGGGGGGCGTGATACGCAGTATTTT.